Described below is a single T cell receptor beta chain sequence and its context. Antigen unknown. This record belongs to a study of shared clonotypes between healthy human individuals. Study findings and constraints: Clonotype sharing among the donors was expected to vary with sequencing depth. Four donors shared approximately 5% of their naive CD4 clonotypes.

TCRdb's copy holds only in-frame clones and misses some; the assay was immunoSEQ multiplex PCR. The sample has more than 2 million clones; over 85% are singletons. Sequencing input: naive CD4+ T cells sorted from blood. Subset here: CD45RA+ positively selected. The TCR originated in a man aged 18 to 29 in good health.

Written as DNA, the CDR3 is TGTGCCAGTAGTTCCCCCCGGGGACAGGGCGGTGAAAAACTGTTTTTT. Its protein product is CASSSPRGQGGEKLFF. This rearrangement joins TRBV19 to TRBJ1-4, with 9 nucleotides matching TRBD1. This CDR3 comprises 16 residues. V was clipped by 5 bases and J by 7 bases; unmatched bases: 11. CDR1 is LNHDA and CDR2 is SQIVND in the germline V gene (reference sequence).